This paragraph covers one TCR beta chain sequence. Its antigen is currently unknown. This sample is drawn from a study of OX40 agonist ivuxolimab in advanced cancers. Regarding the study as a whole: Averaged across samples, CD8+ T cells carried more expanded clones than CD4+ did. The antigen specificity of the peripheral T cells (those that were expanded) was not determined. Within 6 weeks, CD4+ and CD8+ blood T cells expanded clonally at 0.1 to 3.0 mg/kg.

The germline CDR1 and CDR2 sequences are LNHNV and YYDKDF (reference sequence). The CDR3 totals 15 residues. Trimming cost V 0 bases and J 2 bases; bases outside gene matches: 3. TCRdb's copy holds only in-frame clones and misses some; the assay was immunoSEQ multiplex PCR. The sample includes approximately 56,000 clones, 75% to 90% of them seen just once. Patients with a history of autoimmune disease or on systemic immunosuppression were excluded. Here the sequenced sample was CD4+ or CD8+ T cells sorted from blood, taken in a trial of the OX40 agonist ivuxolimab. The clonotype originates from an adult with an advanced solid tumor such as melanoma, head and neck, liver or kidney cancer. The chain carries TRBV15 and TRBJ1-2; 7 nucleotides agree with TRBD1. For the CDR3, the DNA is TGTGCCACCAGCAGAGATAGGGGACAGAACTATGGCTACACCTTC. Protein product: CATSRDRGQNYGYTF.